Here is one T cell receptor (beta chain) with its context. This clone has only a few counts. Its antigen is currently not known. No clone much larger than this one lies a single base away; base qualities are absent. This sample also contains other DNA sequences that code for the same CDR3. CDR1 and CDR2, looked up from the germline V gene, are SGHRS and YFSETQ. The germline V and J ends show losses of 3 bases and 5 bases respectively, and no gene match explains 2 bases of the junction. The cysteine opens and the phenylalanine closes a CDR3 of 14 amino acids. Only the CDR3 region is kept as DNA, spanning 42 bases read in frame from base 1. The immunoSEQ Assay, a bias-controlled multiplex PCR, was used to amplify TCRbeta CDR3 regions from genomic DNA. For the original study's pipeline: The number of nucleated cells in each sample was estimated from the amplification of reference gene primers within the assay. Sequence reads were collapsed and filtered to measure the absolute abundance of every unique TCRbeta CDR3 rearrangement. For each sample, productive Simpson clonality was calculated as the square root of Simpson's diversity index over productive rearrangements. This immuneACCESS table, as held by TCRdb, lists in-frame sequences with V and J called but not all clones. Of the missing ones, under half trace to an unresolved V gene in checked studies; the others have no known cause. D and trimming were read from the DNA, whereas the V and J calls and clone size are those reported in that table. The sample data list about 70,000 clones, and about 76% of these were observed just once. The biggest ten clones account for 25% to 30% of the sample.

The data stem from a study of blood T cell repertoires in COVID-19 (dated by TCRdb to 2019 to 2021). With regard to the full study: Samples covering the acute and convalescent phases of COVID-19 were provided by collaborators in the United States, Italy and Spain. Samples were obtained from the ongoing ImmuneRACE study (first 160 participants) and from about 1,300 subjects provided by 6 global collaborators. HLA class I and class II types, where available, came from metadata supplied by the sample provider rather than from assay-based typing. The material from the prospective study consisted of cDNA or gDNA derived from T cells, B-cell-depleted T cells, or PBMCs. Sample metadata almost always included a de-identified subject ID, COVID-19 status, age in years and sex. Deeply sampled blood TCRbeta repertoires from subjects exposed to, actively infected with, or recovered from COVID-19 were included in the dataset. The repertoires were released in a freely available public database meant as a resource for research on the immune response to SARS-CoV-2.

Broad study findings and their caveats: Clinical and demographic metadata were provided uncurated, with the amount varying by source and participant.

Collaborating institutions collected whole blood in K2EDTA tubes following their own protocols. Collaborator samples were shipped for TCRbeta analysis as frozen whole blood, isolated PBMCs, or DNA extracted from either sample type. What was sequenced was peripheral blood. The chain links TRBV5-1 with TRBJ2-3; 11 bases in between match TRBD1. The TCR originated in a woman of 80 years or more with active or convalescent COVID-19. The CDR3 in this case is CASSSGTGGDTQYF. The bases are TGCGCCAGCAGCTCAGGGACAGGGGGAGATACGCAGTATTTT.